Below, 29 T cell receptor beta chains from the same sample are listed, as sequenced in a study of T-cell reconstitution after alpha-beta-depleted transplantation in children. Preparation of the TCRbeta library used unique molecular identifiers. TCRdb recomputed calls from the PCR reads with MiXCR, one row per CDR3 protein. The table includes roughly 500,000 distinct CDR3 sequences, around 20% detected once. This sample comprised PBMCs from the stem cell graft donor, obtained from the stem cell graft. These receptors originate from a human donor who donated a stem cell graft to a child with acute lymphoblastic leukemia.

This clonotype was counted a few times. This chain links TRBV2 with TRBJ2-1; D gene unclear. Deletions cut 7 bases from V and 3 bases from J, with 16 bases between. Germline CDR1 and CDR2: SNHLY and FYNNEI. The CDR3 length is 15 residues. CDR3 nucleotide sequence: TGTGCCAGCACTTTGGCGGTTTGGGGCTACAATGAGCAGTTCTTC. The encoded protein is CASTLAVWGYNEQFF. Complete variable domain (other parts from reference TRBV2 and TRBJ2-1): EPEVTQTPSHQVTQMGQEVILRCVPISNHLYFYWYRQILGQKVEFLVSFYNNEISEKSEIFDDQFSVERPDGSNFTLKIRSTKLEDSAMYFCASTLAVWGYNEQFFGPGTRLTVL.

The chain uses TRBV7-6 and TRBJ1-6, with D uncertain. Between the trimmed V and J ends, which lost 3 bases and 7 bases, there was a span of 7 bases. The CDR3 spans 13 residues. Germline lookup yields CDR1 SGHVS and CDR2 FNYEAQ. CDR3 protein: CASSLHLNSPLHF. CDR3 nucleotide sequence: TGTGCCAGCAGCTTGCACCTCAATTCACCCCTCCACTTT.

J is TRBJ2-1 and V is TRBV6-1; TRBD2 matches at 11 bases. The CDR3 runs to 16 residues. Germline V lookup: CDR1 MNHNS, CDR2 SASEGT. Trimming took 4 bases from V and 8 from J; bases not matched to a gene: 10. DNA for the CDR3: TGTGCCAGCAGTGGACTACTAGCGGGAGAAGCGGATGAGCAGTTCTTC. It specifies CASSGLLAGEADEQFF.

This clonotype was seen a few times. The chain has TRBV9 and TRBJ1-3; TRBD1 is a possible D gene (5 bases). The V gene's germline CDR1 is SGDLS and CDR2 YYNGEE. Between the trimmed V and J ends, which lost 1 base and 3 bases, there was a span of 17 bases. The CDR3 sequence is 17 residues long. The CDR3 region has the DNA TGTGCCAGCAGCGTACTCGGGACTCCCTTTGGTGGAAACACCATATATTTT. Protein sequence: CASSVLGTPFGGNTIYF.

This clonotype occurred a few times. The chain is built from TRBV28 and TRBJ2-7; 12 bases agree with TRBD2. The germline CDR1 and CDR2 sequences are MDHEN and SYDVKM. With V trimmed by 5 bases and J by 4 bases, 6 bases remained unmatched. CDR3 size: 15 residues. The CDR3 is CASSALAGGGYEQYF. CDR3 coding DNA: TGTGCCAGCAGTGCCCTAGCGGGAGGGGGATACGAGCAGTACTTC.

This clonotype was detected a few times. The gene calls are TRBV3-1 and TRBJ2-3; D is uncertain. Trimming pared 1 base from V and 0 bases from J, leaving 2 bases between. The CDR3 covers 13 residues. Germline CDR1 reads LGHDT; CDR2 reads YNNKEL (reference sequence). CDR3 residues: CASSQASTDTQYF. CDR3 nucleotide sequence: TGTGCCAGCAGCCAAGCCAGCACAGATACGCAGTATTTT.

The chain links TRBV4-2 to TRBJ2-1; 9 nucleotides agree with TRBD2. V lost 0 bases and J lost 3; bases outside the gene matches: 6. The CDR3 consists of 17 residues. Germline CDR1 is LGHNA and CDR2 is YNFKEQ. The CDR3 bases are TGTGCCAGCAGCCAAGATAGCACTAGCGGGCTCTACAATGAGCAGTTCTTC. Translated: CASSQDSTSGLYNEQFF.

This clonotype has just a few counts. The chain couples TRBV18 to TRBJ2-1; D uncertain. V was pared by 6 bases and J by 7 bases, with 10 bases between. The CDR3 is made up of 12 amino acids. Germline CDR1 and CDR2: KGHSH and LQKENI. CDR3 nucleotides: TGTGCCAGCTCCGTCTCGTTGAATGAGCAGTTCTTC. Its translation is CASSVSLNEQFF.

This clonotype turned up a few times. This sequence joins TRBV4-1 and TRBJ2-7; tentative D call: TRBD2 (6 bases). Germline CDR1 is MGHRA and CDR2 is YSYEKL. V dropped 0 bases and J dropped 3 bases, with 15 bases sitting between them. The CDR3 runs to 16 residues. The CDR3 region is CASSQDRPGVGYEQYF. The CDR3 DNA sequence: TGCGCCAGCAGCCAAGATAGACCGGGGGTGGGCTACGAGCAGTACTTC.

This clonotype was seen only a few times. The rearrangement joins TRBV20-1 to TRBJ1-2, with TRBD1 matching over 9 bases. CDR1 DFQATT and CDR2 SNEGSKA come from the germline V gene (reference sequence). The CDR3 totals 12 residues. The trim removed 8 bases at V and 4 bases at J, leaving 5 bases unmatched. CDR3 in DNA: TGCAGTCTTAAGGGACAGGGCTATGGCTACACCTTC. Its translation is CSLKGQGYGYTF.

The gene calls are TRBV7-6 and TRBJ2-4; 7 bases are a match to TRBD2. The CDR3 has 15 amino acids. The V gene's germline CDR1 is SGHVS and CDR2 FNYEAQ. Trimming cost V 5 bases and J 3 bases; bases outside gene matches: 7. The CDR3 region has the DNA TGTGCCAGCAGCCCGAAAGGGAGGGGCAAAAACATTCAGTACTTC. It is translated as CASSPKGRGKNIQYF.

This clonotype was observed a few times. V and J are TRBV7-8 and TRBJ2-7; the match to TRBD1 covers 8 bases. The CDR3 contains 15 residues. CDR1 and CDR2 from the germline V gene are SGHVS and FQNEAQ. The J segment lost 0 bases and the V segment lost 5 bases, leaving 6 bases of the junction unmatched. CDR3 DNA: TGTGCCAGCAGCGAAACAGGGGGTGGCTCCTACGAGCAGTACTTC. Translated: CASSETGGGSYEQYF.

About this clonotype: An end of the junction does not agree with germline; a read error may underlie this. This chain connects TRBV5-1 to TRBJ1-2, with D perhaps matching TRBD1 (5 bases). Germline V lookup: CDR1 SGHRS, CDR2 YFSETQ. The CDR3 is 17 residues long. The CDR3, as DNA: TGCGCCAGCAGCTTGGCCTACGGGGCGGCTGCTAACTATGGCTACATCTTC. Translating it yields CASSLAYGAAANYGYIF.

This clonotype appeared a few times. The J gene is TRBJ2-7, the V gene TRBV6-5; unclear D gene. Germline CDR1 is MNHEY and CDR2 is SVGAGI. The CDR3 covers 12 residues. Deletions cut 11 bases from V and 6 bases from J, with 17 bases between. CDR3 sequence reads: CASVEKGGEQYF. CDR3 DNA sequence: TGTGCCTCGGTTGAGAAGGGTGGCGAGCAGTACTTC.

The J gene is TRBJ1-5, the V gene TRBV27; D gene unclear. Germline CDR1 and CDR2: MNHEY and SMNVEV (reference sequence). CDR3 length: 14 residues. V was cut by 2 bases and J by 5 bases, with 10 bases left in between. CDR3 sequence (DNA): TGTGCCAGCAGTTTACATACGGTAGATCAGCCCCAGCATTTT. Its translation is CASSLHTVDQPQHF.

The V call is TRBV10-3, the J call TRBJ1-1; tentatively, D is TRBD1 (6 bases). Trimming stripped 0 bases from V and 4 bases from J, with 12 bases between. The germline V gene encodes CDR1 ENHRY and CDR2 SYGVKD. The CDR3 runs to 15 residues. The CDR3 loop reads CAISESGRGATEAFF. In DNA form, the CDR3 reads TGTGCCATCAGTGAGTCAGGGAGGGGGGCCACTGAAGCTTTCTTT.

In its sample, this clonotype was seen a few times. This rearrangement joins TRBV15 to TRBJ2-6; D remains ambiguous. In germline, CDR1 is LNHNV, CDR2 YYDKDF (reference sequence). This CDR3 region has 18 residues. V was clipped by 2 bases and J by 0 bases, with 14 bases between them. The CDR3 reads CATSRSGRVHSGANVLTF. The CDR3 nucleotides read TGTGCCACCAGCAGAAGTGGACGGGTACACTCTGGGGCCAACGTCCTGACTTTC. The variable domain in full, completed from reference TRBV15 and TRBJ2-6, reads DAMVIQNPRYQVTQFGKPVTLSCSQTLNHNVMYWYQQKSSQAPKLLFHYYDKDFNNEADTPDNFQSRRPNTSFCFLDIRSPGLGDTAMYLCATSRSGRVHSGANVLTFGAGSRLTVL.

The gene calls are TRBV5-1 and TRBJ2-7, with D tentatively TRBD1 (6 bases). The CDR3 is made up of 13 amino acids. Trimming took 3 bases from V and 2 from J, leaving 9 bases between them. Germline assignment: CDR1 SGHRS and CDR2 YFSETQ. CDR3 protein: CASSSTGTYEQYF. The CDR3, as DNA: TGCGCCAGCAGCTCGACAGGTACCTACGAGCAGTACTTC.

The V gene is TRBV3-1, the J gene TRBJ2-5; unclear D gene. Germline V gives CDR1 LGHDT, CDR2 YNNKEL (reference sequence). V gave up 3 bases and J gave up 6 bases, with 11 bases separating them. The CDR3 extends over 13 amino acids. The DNA for the CDR3 is TGTGCCAGCAGCCAGTCTTGGGAAAAGACCCAGTACTTC. Its translation: CASSQSWEKTQYF.

This clonotype was observed many times. The V call is TRBV7-6, the J call TRBJ2-5, with D unclear. V was clipped by 5 bases and J by 3 bases, with 4 bases between them. In germline, CDR1 is SGHVS, CDR2 FNYEAQ. The CDR3 loop spans 11 amino acids. The CDR3 reads CASSIEETQYF. CDR3 coding DNA: TGTGCCAGCAGCATAGAAGAGACCCAGTACTTC. Combining the CDR3 with reference TRBV7-6 and TRBJ2-5 gives the whole variable domain GAGVSQSPRYKVTKRGQDVALRCDPISGHVSLYWYRQALGQGPEFLTYFNYEAQQDKSGLPNDRFSAERPEGSISTLTIQRTEQRDSAMYRCASSIEETQYFGPGTRLLVL.

The rearrangement uses TRBV7-9 and TRBJ2-3; D may be TRBD1 or TRBD2 (6 bases each). Trimming took 5 bases from V and 5 from J, leaving 20 bases between them. This CDR3 is built from 16 residues. Germline CDR1 is SEHNR and CDR2 is FQNEAQ (reference sequence). CDR3 sequence (DNA): TGTGCCAGCAGCCTACCATTTAGGGGGGCTGAAGATACGCAGTATTTT. This encodes CASSLPFRGAEDTQYF. The full variable domain, rest sourced from reference TRBV7-9 and TRBJ2-3, is DTGVSQNPRHKITKRGQNVTFRCDPISEHNRLYWYRQTLGQGPEFLTYFQNEAQLEKSRLLSDRFSAERPKGSFSTLEIQRTEQGDSAMYLCASSLPFRGAEDTQYFGPGTRLTVL.

V is TRBV20-1 and J is TRBJ2-4; 13 bases are shared with TRBD2. Germline V gene lookup returns CDR1 DFQATT and CDR2 SNEGSKA (reference sequence). With 1 base clipped from V and 0 bases from J, the junction kept 9 bases outside the gene matches. CDR3 length: 19 residues. The CDR3 reads CSARGGGTSGILAKNIQYF. The DNA for the CDR3 is TGCAGTGCTAGAGGTGGCGGGACTAGCGGGATCTTAGCCAAAAACATTCAGTACTTC.

The CDR3 reads CASRSGVHYEQYF. Written as DNA, the CDR3 is TGTGCCAGCAGAAGTGGGGTTCACTACGAGCAGTACTTC. This chain links TRBV27 with TRBJ2-7; no definite D call. Germline lookup yields CDR1 MNHEY and CDR2 SMNVEV (reference sequence). The CDR3 has 13 residues. Trimming cost V 6 bases and J 3 bases, with 12 bases left between them.

This clonotype was recorded a few times. This sequence joins TRBV7-8 and TRBJ1-1, with 7 nucleotides matching TRBD1. Looked up from germline, CDR1 is SGHVS and CDR2 is FQNEAQ. The ends lost 1 base at V and 4 bases at J; junction bases unmatched: 9. The CDR3 loop spans 16 amino acids. The CDR3: CASSLEGRGMGTEAFF. Written as DNA, the CDR3 is TGTGCCAGCAGCTTAGAGGGCAGGGGGATGGGCACTGAAGCTTTCTTT.

Turning to this clonotype: A much bigger clone sits one base away, suggesting this may be a read error. The chain joins TRBV5-1 to TRBJ1-1, with D tentatively TRBD1 (5 bases). Germline V lookup: CDR1 SGHRS, CDR2 YFSETQ. The CDR3 covers 15 residues. The V and J ends lost 0 bases and 0 bases respectively, with 9 bases between them. In nucleotides, the CDR3 is TGCGCCAGCAGCTTGGAGGGACCGCTGAACACTGAAGCTTTCTTT. Translation gives CASSLEGPLNTEAFF.

This clonotype was found a few times. The chain recombines TRBV5-5 with TRBJ2-1; 9 positions agree with TRBD1. J lost 8 bases, V lost 4 bases, and 10 bases had no gene match. This CDR3 has 15 amino acids. CDR1 and CDR2 from the germline V gene are SGHKS and YYEKEE (reference sequence). The CDR3 nucleotides read TGTGCCAGCAGCCACGTGGGACAGGGATCCGATGAGCAGTTCTTC. Translated, it gives CASSHVGQGSDEQFF.

This clonotype was detected a few times. The chain combines TRBV12-3 or TRBV12-4 with TRBJ2-1, with D possibly being TRBD2 (6 bases). V shed 4 bases and J shed 9 bases, with 22 bases lying between them. The CDR3 covers 16 residues. The CDR3 here is CASSYPGPMTRGEQFF. The CDR3 DNA follows: TGTGCCAGCAGTTACCCCGGGCCCATGACTAGAGGTGAGCAGTTCTTC.

This clonotype was detected a few times. The chain is built from TRBV6-4 and TRBJ2-3; 10 nucleotides match TRBD2. The germline V gene encodes CDR1 MRHNA and CDR2 SNTAGT. Losses at the gene ends were 5 bases for V and 4 bases for J; bases not matched to a gene: 6. CDR3 length: 15 amino acids. For the CDR3, the DNA is TGTGCCAGCAGTTCTACTAGCGGGACCGCAGATACGCAGTATTTT. Translating it yields CASSSTSGTADTQYF.

This clonotype was counted only a few times. The chain joins TRBV9 to TRBJ2-7; no clear D. Germline lookup yields CDR1 SGDLS and CDR2 YYNGEE. V dropped 0 bases and J dropped 7 bases, with 17 bases sitting between them. This CDR3 is 15 amino acids long. The CDR3 bases are TGTGCCAGCAGCGTAGGGGTAGGTTCCAAGAGAGAGCAGTACTTC. Amino acids: CASSVGVGSKREQYF.